Each of the 7 T cell receptor beta chains below was sequenced from the same sample in a study of control samples from healthy donors and cancer patients. The method was immunoSEQ multiplex PCR; TCRdb's version includes in-frame clones alone and lacks a portion of them. The table has around 140,000 clones, around 92% seen once. The specimen was blood. The receptors here all came from a woman between 50 and 59 years old in good health.

This clone has just one count. CDR3 sequence (DNA): TGCGCCAGCAGCTTGGTGGGGGCGCGGGACACTGAAGCTTTCTTT. Its translation: CASSLVGARDTEAFF. The chain links TRBV5-1 to TRBJ1-1; D is perhaps TRBD1 (6 bases). Deletions cut 0 bases from V and 3 bases from J, with 12 bases between. CDR1 and CDR2 (germline): SGHRS, YFSETQ. This CDR3 contains 15 residues.

The genes are TRBV2 and TRBJ2-1, with TRBD1 matching 8 bases. The CDR3 runs to 14 residues. CDR1 and CDR2 (germline): SNHLY, FYNNEI. The V segment lost 3 bases and the J segment 8 bases; nucleotides outside the gene matches: 6. The CDR3 protein is CASSEWTGYDEQFF. In nucleotides, the CDR3 is TGTGCCAGCAGTGAGTGGACAGGGTATGATGAGCAGTTCTTC. Based on the CDR3 plus reference TRBV2 and TRBJ2-1, the full variable domain is EPEVTQTPSHQVTQMGQEVILRCVPISNHLYFYWYRQILGQKVEFLVSFYNNEISEKSEIFDDQFSVERPDGSNFTLKIRSTKLEDSAMYFCASSEWTGYDEQFFGPGTRLTVL.

The genes are TRBV5-1 and TRBJ1-2; D is undetermined. Germline CDR1 is SGHRS and CDR2 is YFSETQ. V was shortened by 5 bases and J by 8 bases, with 19 bases between the two germline ends. The CDR3 loop spans 14 amino acids. The CDR3 DNA sequence: TGCGCCAGCAGTCCAACAGATCCCAGGTACGGCTACACCTTC. This codes for CASSPTDPRYGYTF.

The chain carries TRBV7-8 and TRBJ1-3; D perhaps matches TRBD1 (6 bases). The V end lost 5 bases, the J end lost 0 bases, and 11 bases lay between the germline ends. This CDR3 is 15 amino acids long. Germline-derived CDR1 and CDR2 are SGHVS and FQNEAQ. CDR3 sequence reads: CASSLRDNSGNTIYF. For the CDR3, the DNA is TGTGCCAGCAGCCTCCGGGACAACTCTGGAAACACCATATATTTT. The whole variable domain, remainder taken from reference TRBV7-8 and TRBJ1-3, is GAGVSQSPRYKVAKRGQDVALRCDPISGHVSLFWYQQALGQGPEFLTYFQNEAQLDKSGLPSDRFFAERPEGSVSTLKIQRTQQEDSAVYLCASSLRDNSGNTIYFGEGSWLTVV.

This clone has just a few counts. V is TRBV7-9 and J is TRBJ2-7; 8 bases match TRBD2. Trimming took 4 bases from V and 8 from J; bases not matched to a gene: 13. The CDR3 is 15 residues long. Germline CDR1 and CDR2: SEHNR and FQNEAQ (reference sequence). In DNA form, the CDR3 reads TGTGCCAGCAGCTCATCTGGGCTAGCGGGTACGAAGCAGTACTTC. This encodes CASSSSGLAGTKQYF.

This chain joins TRBV3-1 (or the pseudogene TRBV3-2) and TRBJ2-1, with unresolved D. V lost 4 bases to trimming and J lost 7 bases, with 20 bases between them. Germline V gene data show CDR1 as LGHDT and CDR2 as YNNKEL (reference sequence). There are 16 residues in the CDR3. This CDR3 is CASSRVGSSNWNEQFF. The DNA for the CDR3 is TGTGCCAGCAGCCGAGTAGGTAGCTCAAACTGGAATGAGCAGTTCTTC.

The chain joins TRBV10-3 to TRBJ2-2; no reliable D call. CDR1 is ENHRY and CDR2 is SYGVKD in the germline V gene. Trimming took off 7 bases at V and 1 base at J, with 10 bases between the two ends. The length of the CDR3 is 14 residues. DNA for the CDR3: TGTGCCATCACCCCCTCGGGGAACACCGGGGAGCTGTTTTTT. It specifies CAITPSGNTGELFF.